One T cell receptor beta chain is described in this entry. Its specific antigen is unknown. There are no base qualities to consult, and no much larger clone falls within one base. Instrument used: Illumina HiSeq 1500. Starting from the raw public reads, TCRdb applied fastp trimming at Q25, assembled clones with MiXCR and retained in-frame beta chains. For every CDR3 protein sequence, its rows merge into one entry that carries the most common genes and DNA. This sample gives roughly 310,000 distinct CDR3 sequences in total; roughly 16% of them show up just once. The top ten constitute around 11% of the sample. This sample was taken from a study of T cell repertoires in cytomegalovirus infection (dated by TCRdb to about 2019). As for the study more broadly: Donor HLA type was relevant to the analysis, because carriage of CMV infection together with the matching HLA type was indicated by public TCR beta signatures. The research as a whole found: Cumulative frequency of public TCR beta family members discriminated carriers of CMV infection plus the relevant HLA type in this cohort and an independent approximately 370-donor cohort. The ex vivo response was dominated by HLA-C-restricted CMV-specific TCR beta clonotypes, which also provided the single most frequent clonotype in two of eight donors.

Sequencing was done on a sample of PBMCs. This clonotype was obtained from a human donor in good health (CMV status not recorded). Some clones in this sample may be carry-over from other donors' samples.

The CDR3 region has the sequence CASSLAPTGKNNSPLHF. The nucleotide sequence is TGTGCCAGCAGCTTAGCGCCGACAGGGAAAAATAATTCACCCCTCCACTTT. The chain is encoded by TRBV13 joined to TRBJ1-6, and TRBD1 aligns with 7 junction nucleotides. Based on the germline V gene (reference sequence), the CDR1 and CDR2 sequences are PRHDT and FYEKMQ. Measured from the cysteine to the phenylalanine, the CDR3 is 17 residues long. Only CDR3 DNA remains: 51 bases, in frame from the first base. At the junction V is shortened by 1 base and J by 5 bases; bases outside the gene matches: 8. Supplemented by the reference TRBV13 and TRBJ1-6 proteins around the CDR3, the complete variable domain is AAGVIQSPRHLIKEKRETATLKCYPIPRHDTVYWYQQGPGQDPQFLISFYEKMQSDKGSIPDRFSAQQFSDYHSELNMSSLELGDSALYFCASSLAPTGKNNSPLHFGNGTRLTVT.